The source of this T cell receptor (beta chain) is a study of spatial heterogeneity in lung cancer. For the study at large: Detected beta-chain sequences consistently exceeded alpha-chain sequences. Matched bulk RNA-seq yielded a T cell transcriptional module score. Counts of TCR transcripts in tumor regions correlated strongly with that score.

Regarding time point: sample taken at primary tumor resection. The donor group consisted of roughly 70 patients who had untreated, early-stage non-small cell lung cancer. Whole RNA from tumor, nontumor lung or frozen PBMC was sequenced unsorted. General study findings and limits: Counts of expanded alpha and beta TCRs within tumors tracked the tumor nonsynonymous mutation count.

Germline V CDR1 and CDR2: SGHDT, YYEEEE. There are 16 residues in the CDR3. V lost 4 bases and J lost 4; bases outside the gene matches: 11. By frequency in the sample, this clonotype is medium-sized. Its antigen is still unknown. Because this beta chain is a stray read in a library intended to capture alpha chains, its abundance should not be given much weight. TCRdb analysed the 5' RACE reads with MiXCR anew, one entry per CDR3 protein. This table has about 6,800 distinct CDR3 sequences, roughly an eighth appearing once. The receptor was isolated from a male donor with early-stage non-small cell lung cancer. This specimen was lung tumor tissue, taken at surgery. The chain employs TRBV5-6 and TRBJ1-3, with TRBD1 matching 7 bases. The CDR3 bases are TGTGCCAGCAGCATAGGGACAGCCATTTCGGGAAACACCATATATTTT. It codes for CASSIGTAISGNTIYF.